This T cell receptor (beta chain) was identified during a study of T cells in Graves' hyperthyroidism and ophthalmopathy. Study background: Staff took peripheral blood when the initial diagnosis was made, before any treatment began. The study, taken as a whole, reports: The model made its ophthalmopathy prediction, and onset followed a median roughly 6.5 months later.

TCR beta CDR3 sequences were amplified from RNA transcripts. A set of HTBI primers served as the primers for a first-round RT-PCR of the TCR CDR3. MiXCR, run by TCRdb on the multiplex PCR reads, gives a single entry per CDR3 protein. The table lists around 620,000 distinct CDR3 sequences, 16% of them singletons. This CDR3 comprises 14 residues. V was clipped by 6 bases and J by 9 bases, with 17 bases between them. The V gene's germline CDR1 is MDHEN and CDR2 SYDVKM. Stable disease denoted Graves' hyperthyroidism without ophthalmopathy progression within 18 months. Comment on this clonotype: Its antigen remains unknown.

V gene TRBV28 combines with J gene TRBJ2-2; D is tentatively TRBD1 or TRBD2 (5 bases each). This clonotype originated in a woman in her 30s with Graves' hyperthyroidism. The sequenced sample was blood. In DNA, the CDR3 is TGTGCCAGCAGGCTTCTGAGGGGCGCCAGGGAGCTGTTTTTT. Protein: CASRLLRGARELFF.